This T cell receptor beta chain comes out of a study of shared clonotypes between healthy human individuals. Only in-frame clones appear in the TCRdb table, and some are missing; sequencing was by immunoSEQ multiplex PCR. Found here are about 800,000 clones, roughly 96% of them singletons; the top ten hold around 0.21%. General observations from the study: The study generally estimated greater richness for naive than memory subsets.

This CDR3 has 13 amino acids. The V and J ends lost 5 bases and 4 bases respectively, with 14 bases between them. CDR1 is SQVTM, CDR2 ANQGSEA, per germline. With regard to this clone: No antigen is known for it.

Naive CD8 cells were CD45RO-negative, positively selected for CCR7, excluding terminally differentiated effector memory CD45RA+ cells. This rearrangement joins TRBV29-1 to TRBJ1-2; D is undetermined. Sequenced: naive CD8+ T cells sorted from blood. The clonotype was recovered from a man younger than 45 in good health. CDR3 nucleotides: TGCAGCGTTCGGGAGGGAATGTTCTATGGCTACACCTTC. Translating it yields CSVREGMFYGYTF.